These 7 T cell receptor beta chains came from one sample sequenced in a study of T cells in tumors after PD-1 blockade. Using immunoSEQ multiplex PCR, the repertoire was profiled, and TCRdb retains in-frame clones only, with some absent. The table lists roughly 50,000 clones, roughly 79% of them singletons. The specimen comprised PBMCs, sampled before anti-PD-1 treatment. Receptor source: a human donor with basal cell carcinoma.

V gene TRBV29-1 combines with J gene TRBJ2-5; D gene ambiguous. CDR1 SQVTM and CDR2 ANQGSEA come from the germline V gene. This CDR3 is built from 13 residues. V lost 2 bases to trimming and J lost 2 bases, with 9 bases between them. CDR3 in amino acids: CSVERPEQETQYF. The CDR3, as DNA: TGCAGCGTTGAAAGGCCGGAGCAAGAGACCCAGTACTTC.

The V call is TRBV7-2, the J call TRBJ2-5; 9 bases are a match to TRBD1. Germline CDR1 SGHTA, CDR2 FQGNSA. V lost 4 bases and J lost 4; bases outside the gene matches: 7. The CDR3 has 15 amino acids. CDR3 DNA sequence: TGTGCCAGCAGCTCTGGGACAGGGCGGAGAGAGACCCAGTACTTC. This encodes CASSSGTGRRETQYF. Using reference TRBV7-2 and TRBJ2-5 for the parts outside the CDR3, the full variable domain is GAGVSQSPSNKVTEKGKDVELRCDPISGHTALYWYRQSLGQGLEFLIYFQGNSAPDKSGLPSDRFSAERTGGSVSTLTIQRTQQEDSAVYLCASSSGTGRRETQYFGPGTRLLVL.

About this clone: Within the sample, other DNA sequences also encode this same CDR3. V usage is TRBV5-1 and J usage is TRBJ2-1; D is uncertain. There are 14 residues in the CDR3. V lost 5 bases and J lost 6, with 15 bases in between. CDR1 and CDR2 (germline): SGHRS, YFSETQ. The CDR3: CASRPGGSGNEQFF. For the CDR3, the DNA is TGCGCCAGCAGGCCAGGCGGATCGGGCAATGAGCAGTTCTTC. The variable domain in full, with the rest retrieved from reference TRBV5-1 and TRBJ2-1, is KAGVTQTPRYLIKTRGQQVTLSCSPISGHRSVSWYQQTPGQGLQFLFEYFSETQRNKGNFPGRFSGRQFSNSRSEMNVSTLELGDSALYLCASRPGGSGNEQFFGPGTRLTVL.

The CDR3 loop is CASSLYTAGEKLFF. In nucleotides, the CDR3 is TGCGCCAGCAGCTTGTATACAGCGGGGGAAAAACTGTTTTTT. The rearrangement joins TRBV5-1 to TRBJ1-4; D is unclear. There are 14 residues in the CDR3. CDR1 is SGHRS and CDR2 is YFSETQ in the germline V gene. V was trimmed by 1 base and J by 8 bases, leaving 12 bases between them.

The V call is TRBV6-5, the J call TRBJ1-1; D not resolved. The V gene's germline CDR1 is MNHEY and CDR2 SVGAGI. The V end was cut by 7 bases, the J end by 5 bases, with 11 bases between. CDR3 length equals 12 residues. CDR3 DNA: TGTGCCAGCACGGGGAGAAGGACTGAAGCTTTCTTT. Translating gives CASTGRRTEAFF.

The rearrangement links TRBV2 to TRBJ2-5; TRBD2 matches at 11 bases. CDR1 SNHLY and CDR2 FYNNEI come from the germline V gene. The CDR3 contains 17 residues. V lost 7 bases and J lost 2; bases outside the gene matches: 12. CDR3 coding DNA: TGTGCCAGCACCTTTACGGTGACTAGCGGGGCTCAAGAGACCCAGTACTTC. Its translation: CASTFTVTSGAQETQYF.

The rearrangement uses TRBV9 and TRBJ2-2; 9 bases fit TRBD2. With V trimmed by 2 bases and J by 5 bases, 7 bases remained unmatched. Germline CDR1 SGDLS, CDR2 YYNGEE. This CDR3 spans 16 amino acids. CDR3 residues: CASSVLAGGRTGELFF. Here the CDR3 DNA reads TGTGCCAGCAGCGTGCTGGCGGGGGGGCGGACCGGGGAGCTGTTTTTT.